The rows below give T cell receptor beta chains drawn from one sample of a study of T-cell reconstitution after alpha-beta-depleted transplantation in children. TCRdb reanalysed the PCR reads using MiXCR and keeps one entry per CDR3 protein. The data show more than 250,000 distinct CDR3 sequences, approximately 9.6% seen once. This specimen was PBMCs from the stem cell graft donor, taken from the stem cell graft. All receptors come from a human donor who donated a stem cell graft to a child with SCID. The CDR3 runs from the conserved cysteine through the conserved F or W. The D gene is left open where the match is weak. Not every row has a clone size; where given, it reads once, few, many or a size class.

TRBD1,TRBV12-3/TRBV12-4,TRBJ1-2,few,TGTGCCAAAACGGGGCAGGGGGTACATGGCTACACCTTC,CAKTGQGVHGYTF
TRBD1,TRBV19,TRBJ2-7,many,TGTGCCAGTACTACCGGGACAGGGAGCTCCTACGAGCAGTACTTC,CASTTGTGSSYEQYF
TRBD1,TRBV3-1,TRBJ2-7,few,TGTGCCAGCCAAGGGACAGGGGGCGGACAGGGCCATCCACACGAGCAGTACTTC,CASQGTGGGQGHPHEQYF
NA,TRBV16,TRBJ1-6,many,TGTGCCAGCAGCTCCCGCCAGGGGCTTAATTCACCCCTCCACTTT,CASSSRQGLNSPLHF
TRBD2,TRBV7-9,TRBJ2-3,NA,TGTGCCAGCAGCCATCCGGGACTAGGTTTGTCAGATACGCAGTATTTT,CASSHPGLGLSDTQYF
NA,TRBV7-9,TRBJ2-7,many,TGTGCCAGCACCCCGACGGGGGCTGTATACGAGCAGTACTTC,CASTPTGAVYEQYF
NA,TRBV6-1,TRBJ2-1,NA,TGTGCCAGCCTATCACTTCCCTTAGGTAATGAGCAGTTCTTC,CASLSLPLGNEQFF
TRBD2,TRBV20-1,TRBJ2-3,few,TGCAGTGCTAGAACAAGCGGGGGTGATACGCAGTATTTT,CSARTSGGDTQYF
NA,TRBV4-1,TRBJ1-3,many,TGCGCCAGCAGCCAAGACGGCACAGGGGGAAACACCATATATTTT,CASSQDGTGGNTIYF
TRBD1,TRBV29-1,TRBJ1-1,few,TGCAGCGTTGAAAAGAGGGGGCAGGCTGAAGCTTTCTTT,CSVEKRGQAEAFF
NA,TRBV3-1,TRBJ2-7,NA,TGTGCCAGCAGCCCGGAGATAGCCCGTACCTACGAGCAGTACTTC,CASSPEIARTYEQYF
NA,TRBV7-6,TRBJ2-7,NA,TGTGCCAGCAGCTTAGACATGGGTTGGGACGAGCAGTACTTC,CASSLDMGWDEQYF
TRBD2,TRBV4-2,TRBJ2-1,NA,TGTGCCAGCAGCCAAGATAGCGGGGGGGCCAATGAGCAGTTCTTC,CASSQDSGGANEQFF
NA,TRBV27,TRBJ1-6,few,TGTGCCAGCAGTTCCCGAGATTCACCCCTCCACTTT,CASSSRDSPLHF
NA,TRBV20-1,TRBJ2-3,NA,TGCAGAGGGACCGCCTGGGATACGCAGTATTTT,CRGTAWDTQYF
TRBD1,TRBV12-3/TRBV12-4,TRBJ2-1,few,TGTGCCAGCAACCCCCCCCGGGACAGGGGGCTTTACAATGAGCAGTTCTTC,CASNPPRDRGLYNEQFF
TRBD2,TRBV9,TRBJ2-3,NA,TGTGCCATCAGCGTAAAATGGGGGGGAGATACGCAGTATTTT,CAISVKWGGDTQYF
TRBD1,TRBV6-5,TRBJ2-5,NA,TGTGCCAGCAGTTACGGACAGGAGCCAGGGACCCAGTACTTC,CASSYGQEPGTQYF
NA,TRBV12-3/TRBV12-4,TRBJ1-4,many,TGTGCCAGCAGTTTAGCGTCAGGGCAGCTTAATGAAAAACTGTTTTTT,CASSLASGQLNEKLFF
NA,TRBV6-1,TRBJ2-7,few,TGTGCCAGCAGATCAATCGACAGTCTCTACGAGCAGTACTTC,CASRSIDSLYEQYF
NA,TRBV7-9,TRBJ2-7,few,TGTGCCAGCAGCGCACAACAGGGTAGCTACGAGCAGTACTTC,CASSAQQGSYEQYF
TRBD1,TRBV6-1,TRBJ1-2,NA,TGTGCCAGCACCCCGACAGGGAGGGATGGCTACACCTTC,CASTPTGRDGYTF
NA,TRBV9,TRBJ1-3,NA,TGTGCCAGCAGCCCCGGGGACGGATCAAACACCATATATTTT,CASSPGDGSNTIYF
NA,TRBV5-1,TRBJ2-5,few,TGCGCCAGCAGAAAACAGGGTTTGGAGACCCAGTACTTC,CASRKQGLETQYF
NA,TRBV5-1,TRBJ2-5,NA,TGCGCCAGCAGCTTGGGCCTGGGGTACCAAGAGACCCAGTACTTC,CASSLGLGYQETQYF
NA,TRBV27,TRBJ2-2,medium-sized,TGTGCCAGCAGAACGGACAACTCGAACACCGGGGAGCTGTTTTTT,CASRTDNSNTGELFF
TRBD1,TRBV29-1,TRBJ1-2,NA,TGCAGCGTTGAAGATCAAACCGGGACAGGGCTACCCTATGGCTACACCTTC,CSVEDQTGTGLPYGYTF
NA,TRBV5-5,TRBJ1-4,NA,TGTGCCAGCAGCTTGGCCGCAGGCAGTAATGAAAAACTGTTTTTT,CASSLAAGSNEKLFF
NA,TRBV5-6,TRBJ1-4,NA,TGTGCCAGCAGCTTATTCGGAGAAAGACTGTTTTTT,CASSLFGERLFF
TRBD1,TRBV6-1,TRBJ2-1,few,TGTGCCAGCAGTCCCGACAGGGGACCGTTAAGCTCCTACAATGAGCAGTTCTTC,CASSPDRGPLSSYNEQFF
TRBD2,TRBV5-6,TRBJ2-1,NA,TGTGCCAGCAGCTTGGGAGCGGGGGGCACCTCATACAATGAGCAGTTCTTC,CASSLGAGGTSYNEQFF
NA,TRBV10-3,TRBJ1-5,few,TGTGCCATCAATCAGCAAGACAATCAGCCCCAGCATTTT,CAINQQDNQPQHF
NA,TRBV20-1,TRBJ2-1,many,TGCAGTGTTGCTGAAATCCGAGCCCGACCCGATAATGAGCAGTTCTTC,CSVAEIRARPDNEQFF
NA,TRBV7-3,TRBJ2-2,few,TGTGCCAGCAGCACAGATTACACCGGGGAGCTGTTTTTT,CASSTDYTGELFF
NA,TRBV29-1,TRBJ1-1,few,TGCAGCGTCCTCTCCAGCGGGGGGGGCACTGAAGCTTTCTTT,CSVLSSGGGTEAFF
NA,TRBV12-3/TRBV12-4,TRBJ1-1,NA,TGTGCCAGCAGTTTGACCCCACAAACTGAAGCTTTCTTT,CASSLTPQTEAFF
NA,TRBV29-1,TRBJ2-5,NA,TGCAGCGCCGCGACGGAAGAGACCCAGTACTTC,CSAATEETQYF
TRBD1,TRBV6-2/TRBV6-3,TRBJ2-7,NA,TGTGCCAGCAGTTCTGACAGGGGGACAGTCTACGAGCAGTACTTC,CASSSDRGTVYEQYF
TRBD1,TRBV18,TRBJ2-3,few,TGTGCCAGCTCACCGGACAGGGTCTCTTGGTATTTT,CASSPDRVSWYF
TRBD2,TRBV2,TRBJ2-1,few,TGTGCCAGCAGGGGCACGCTAGCGGGGGGCTCTGAGCAGTTCTTC,CASRGTLAGGSEQFF
NA,TRBV7-9,TRBJ1-1,few,TGTGCCAGCAGCTTAATCCGGAGTATGAACACTGAAGCTTTCTTT,CASSLIRSMNTEAFF
TRBD2,TRBV20-1,TRBJ2-7,few,TGCAGTGCTGGACTAGCGGGGACTTACGAGCAGTACTTC,CSAGLAGTYEQYF
NA,TRBV5-1,TRBJ2-5,few,TGCGCCAGCAGCTTTTCTGGGATCCAAGAGACCCAGTACTTC,CASSFSGIQETQYF
TRBD2,TRBV6-5,TRBJ2-1,few,TGTGCCAGCAACCGTCCTAGCGGCCACAATGAGCAGTTCTTC,CASNRPSGHNEQFF
NA,TRBV7-9,TRBJ1-4,NA,TGTGCCGGTCATAATGAAAAACTGTTTTTT,CAGHNEKLFF
NA,TRBV6-6,TRBJ2-5,few,TGTGCCAGCAGTTCGACAGAACAAGAGACCCAGTACTTC,CASSSTEQETQYF
TRBD1,TRBV27,TRBJ2-1,NA,TGTGCCAGCAGTCAAGACAGGGGGCCTCGCAATGAGCAGTTCTTC,CASSQDRGPRNEQFF